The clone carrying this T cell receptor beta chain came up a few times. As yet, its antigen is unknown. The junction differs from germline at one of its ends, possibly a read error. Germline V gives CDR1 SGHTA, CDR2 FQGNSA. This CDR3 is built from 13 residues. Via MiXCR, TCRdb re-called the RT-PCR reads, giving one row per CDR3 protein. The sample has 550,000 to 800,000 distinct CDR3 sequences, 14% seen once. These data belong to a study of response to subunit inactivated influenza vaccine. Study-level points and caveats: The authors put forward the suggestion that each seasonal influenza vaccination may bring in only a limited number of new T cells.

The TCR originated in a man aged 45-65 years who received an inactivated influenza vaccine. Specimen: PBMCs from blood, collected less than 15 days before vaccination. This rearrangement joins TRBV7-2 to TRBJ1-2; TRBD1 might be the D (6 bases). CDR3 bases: TGTGCCAGCATCTTACCAGGGGCCTATGGCTACACCTTC. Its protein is CASILPGAYGYTF.